The entry below gives a single TCR beta chain sequence along with its context. These data originate in a study of blood T cell repertoires in COVID-19. Participants reported their clinical history, and cohort assignment relied on those reports. Profiled with immunoSEQ multiplex PCR; TCRdb holds only in-frame clones, not every one. This table holds about 200,000 clones, around 90% found once. Germline V gene data show CDR1 as SGHRS and CDR2 as YFSETQ. Deletions cut 5 bases from V and 2 bases from J, with 17 bases between. The CDR3 runs to 15 residues. This sequence was found in a woman aged 18-29 years who had recovered from COVID-19. The chain employs TRBV5-1 and TRBJ2-7; possible D gene TRBD2, 6 bases. The sample consisted of PBMCs or T cells enriched from blood (not recorded which). In nucleotides, the CDR3 is TGCGCCAGCAGGCGCGGGGCGATGGAGACCTACGAGCAGTACTTC. Its protein product is CASRRGAMETYEQYF.